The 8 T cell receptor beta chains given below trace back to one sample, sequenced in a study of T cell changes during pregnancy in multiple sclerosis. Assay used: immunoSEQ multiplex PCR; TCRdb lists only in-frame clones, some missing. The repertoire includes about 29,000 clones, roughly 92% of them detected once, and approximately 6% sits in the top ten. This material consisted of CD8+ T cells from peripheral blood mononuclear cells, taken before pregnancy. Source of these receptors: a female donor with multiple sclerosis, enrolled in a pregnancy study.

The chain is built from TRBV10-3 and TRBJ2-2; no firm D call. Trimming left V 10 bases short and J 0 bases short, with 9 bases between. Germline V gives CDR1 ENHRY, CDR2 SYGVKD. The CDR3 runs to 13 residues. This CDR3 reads CATASTNTGELFF. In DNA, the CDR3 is TGTGCCACCGCCTCTACGAACACCGGGGAGCTGTTTTTT.

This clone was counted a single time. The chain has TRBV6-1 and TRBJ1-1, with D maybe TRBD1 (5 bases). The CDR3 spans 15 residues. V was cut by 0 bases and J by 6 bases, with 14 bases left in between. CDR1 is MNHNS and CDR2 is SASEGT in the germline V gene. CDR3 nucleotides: TGTGCCAGCAGTGAAGCGGGGGTTACGGGAGCTGAAGCTTTCTTT. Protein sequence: CASSEAGVTGAEAFF.

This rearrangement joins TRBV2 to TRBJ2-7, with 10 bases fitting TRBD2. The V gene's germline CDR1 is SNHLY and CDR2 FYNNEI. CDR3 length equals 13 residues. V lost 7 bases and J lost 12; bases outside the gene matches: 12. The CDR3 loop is CASTGTSEQQRYF. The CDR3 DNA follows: TGTGCCAGCACCGGGACTAGCGAGCAACAACGGTACTTC.

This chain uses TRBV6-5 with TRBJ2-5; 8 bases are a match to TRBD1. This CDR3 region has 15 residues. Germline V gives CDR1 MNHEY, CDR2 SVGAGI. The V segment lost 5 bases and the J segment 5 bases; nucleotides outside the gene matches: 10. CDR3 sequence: CASSPRQGRVETQYF. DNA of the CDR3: TGTGCCAGCAGTCCCCGACAGGGGCGGGTGGAGACCCAGTACTTC.

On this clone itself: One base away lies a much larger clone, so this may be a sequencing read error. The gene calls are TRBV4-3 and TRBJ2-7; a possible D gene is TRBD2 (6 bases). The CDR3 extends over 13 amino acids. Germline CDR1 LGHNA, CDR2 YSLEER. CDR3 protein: CANSQDSGYEQYF. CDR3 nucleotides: TGCGCCAACAGCCAAGATAGCGGCTACGAGCAGTACTTC.

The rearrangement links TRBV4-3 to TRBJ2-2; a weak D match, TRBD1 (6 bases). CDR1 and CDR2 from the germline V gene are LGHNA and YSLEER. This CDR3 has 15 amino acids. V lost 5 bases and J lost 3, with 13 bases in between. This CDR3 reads CASSDRPGDTGELFF. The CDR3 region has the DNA TGCGCCAGCAGCGATAGACCAGGGGACACCGGGGAGCTGTTTTTT.

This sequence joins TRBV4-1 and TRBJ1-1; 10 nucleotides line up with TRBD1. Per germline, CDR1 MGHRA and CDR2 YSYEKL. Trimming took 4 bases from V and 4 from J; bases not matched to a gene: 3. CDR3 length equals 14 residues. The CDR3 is CASSPGQGPTEAFF. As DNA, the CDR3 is TGCGCCAGCAGCCCGGGACAGGGGCCCACTGAAGCTTTCTTT.

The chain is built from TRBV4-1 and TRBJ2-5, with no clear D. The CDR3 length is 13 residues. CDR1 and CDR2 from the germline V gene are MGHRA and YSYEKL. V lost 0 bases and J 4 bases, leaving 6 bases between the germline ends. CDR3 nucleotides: TGCGCCAGCAGCCAAGATCCGAGAGAGACCCAGTACTTC. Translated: CASSQDPRETQYF.